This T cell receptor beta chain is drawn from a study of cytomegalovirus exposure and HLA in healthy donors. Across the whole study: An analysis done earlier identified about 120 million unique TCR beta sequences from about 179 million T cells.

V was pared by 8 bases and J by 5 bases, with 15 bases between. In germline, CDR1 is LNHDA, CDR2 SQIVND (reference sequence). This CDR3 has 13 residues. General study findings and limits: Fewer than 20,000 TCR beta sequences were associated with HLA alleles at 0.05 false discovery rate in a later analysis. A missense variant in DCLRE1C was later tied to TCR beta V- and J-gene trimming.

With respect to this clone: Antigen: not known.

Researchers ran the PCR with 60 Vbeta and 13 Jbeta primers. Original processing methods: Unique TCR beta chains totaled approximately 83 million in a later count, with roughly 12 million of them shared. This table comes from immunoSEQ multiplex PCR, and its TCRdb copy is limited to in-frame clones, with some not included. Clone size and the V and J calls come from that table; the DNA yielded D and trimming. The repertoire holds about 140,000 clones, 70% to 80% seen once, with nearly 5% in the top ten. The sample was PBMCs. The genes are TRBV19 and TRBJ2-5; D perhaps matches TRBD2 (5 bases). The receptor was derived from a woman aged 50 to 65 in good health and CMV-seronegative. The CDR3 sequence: CASGFDGEETQYF. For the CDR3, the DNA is TGTGCCAGTGGCTTCGACGGGGAGGAGACCCAGTACTTC.